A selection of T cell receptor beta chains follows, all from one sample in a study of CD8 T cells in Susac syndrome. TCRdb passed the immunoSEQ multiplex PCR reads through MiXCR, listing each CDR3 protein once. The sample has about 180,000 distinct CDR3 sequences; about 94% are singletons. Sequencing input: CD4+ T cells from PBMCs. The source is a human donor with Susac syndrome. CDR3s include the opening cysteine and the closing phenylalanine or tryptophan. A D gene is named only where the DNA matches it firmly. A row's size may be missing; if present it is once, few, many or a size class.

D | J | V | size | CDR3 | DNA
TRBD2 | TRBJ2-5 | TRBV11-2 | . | CASSRGGVETQYF | TGTGCCAGCAGCCGCGGGGGGGTCGAGACCCAGTACTTC
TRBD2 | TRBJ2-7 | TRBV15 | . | CATSSGLAPYEQYF | TGTGCCACCAGCAGCGGACTAGCGCCCTACGAGCAGTACTTC
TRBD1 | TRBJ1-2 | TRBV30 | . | CAWSWDRVNYGYTF | TGTGCCTGGAGTTGGGACAGGGTAAACTATGGCTACACCTTC
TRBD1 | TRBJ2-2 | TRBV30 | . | CAWSVDWDRVLFF | TGTGCCTGGAGTGTCGACTGGGACAGGGTGCTGTTTTTT
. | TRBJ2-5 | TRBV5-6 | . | CASSLDTVIVETQYF | TGTGCCAGCAGCTTGGATACGGTTATCGTGGAGACCCAGTACTTC
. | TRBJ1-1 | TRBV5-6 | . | CASSREAEAFF | TGTGCCAGCAGCCGAGAGGCTGAAGCTTTCTTT
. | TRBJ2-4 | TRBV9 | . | CASSVEGQANIQYF | TGTGCCAGCAGCGTAGAGGGTCAAGCGAACATTCAGTACTTC
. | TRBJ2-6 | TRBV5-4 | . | CASSPRHNPGGANVLTF | TGTGCCAGCAGCCCCCGCCACAACCCGGGGGGGGCCAACGTCCTGACTTTC
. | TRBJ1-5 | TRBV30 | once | CAWSTSRDQPQHF | TGTGCCTGGAGTACATCACGGGACCAGCCCCAGCATTTT
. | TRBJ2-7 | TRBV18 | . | CASSPLPYEQYF | TGTGCCAGCTCACCACTTCCCTACGAGCAGTACTTC
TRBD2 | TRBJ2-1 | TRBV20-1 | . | CSAKTSGRVNEQFF | TGCAGTGCAAAGACTAGCGGGAGGGTCAATGAGCAGTTCTTC
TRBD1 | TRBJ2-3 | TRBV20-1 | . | CSADRRDRSTDTQYF | TGCAGTGCCGACCGCCGGGACAGGAGCACAGATACGCAGTATTTT
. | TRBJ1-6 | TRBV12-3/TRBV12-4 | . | CASSPSRDSPLHF | TGTGCCAGCAGCCCCTCACGGGATTCACCCCTCCACTTT
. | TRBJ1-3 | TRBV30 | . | CAWSVKGGNTIYF | TGTGCCTGGAGTGTAAAGGGTGGAAACACCATATATTTT
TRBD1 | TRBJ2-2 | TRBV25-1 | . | CASQDRVNTGELFF | TGTGCCAGCCAGGACAGGGTGAACACCGGGGAGCTGTTTTTT
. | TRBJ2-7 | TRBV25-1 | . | CASSALGPTKSEQYF | TGTGCCAGCAGTGCCCTGGGACCCACCAAGAGCGAGCAGTACTTC
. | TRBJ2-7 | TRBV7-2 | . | CASSARISGTYEQYF | TGTGCCAGCAGTGCCCGGATTAGCGGCACCTACGAGCAGTACTTC
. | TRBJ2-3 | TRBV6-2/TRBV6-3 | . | CASRDTLENTQYF | TGTGCCAGCCGTGACACCCTCGAAAATACGCAGTATTTT
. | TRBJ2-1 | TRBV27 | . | CASSYTDLYNEQFF | TGTGCCAGCAGTTATACAGATCTCTACAATGAGCAGTTCTTC
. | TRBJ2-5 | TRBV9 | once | CASSPSPVGQETQYF | TGTGCCAGCAGCCCTAGCCCCGTGGGCCAAGAGACCCAGTACTTC
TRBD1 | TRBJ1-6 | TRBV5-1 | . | CASSVGQGAAPLHF | TGCGCCAGCAGCGTCGGACAGGGTGCGGCACCCCTCCACTTT
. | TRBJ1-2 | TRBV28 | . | CASSLTLPYGYTF | TGTGCCAGCAGTTTGACCCTTCCCTATGGCTACACCTTC
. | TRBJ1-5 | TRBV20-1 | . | CSVILPTGGATQPQHF | TGCAGTGTAATTCTCCCCACTGGGGGGGCAACTCAGCCCCAGCATTTT
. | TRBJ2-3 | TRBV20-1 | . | CSARDRGRDTQYF | TGCAGTGCTAGAGATCGAGGGAGAGATACGCAGTATTTT
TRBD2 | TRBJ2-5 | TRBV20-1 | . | CSARESTSGQETQYF | TGCAGTGCTAGAGAGAGCACTAGCGGACAAGAGACCCAGTACTTC
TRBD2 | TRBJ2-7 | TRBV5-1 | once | CASSLTPNSGISYEQYF | TGCGCCAGCAGCTTGACCCCCAATAGCGGGATATCCTACGAGCAGTACTTC
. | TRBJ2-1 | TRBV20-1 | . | CSALGGGNNEQFF | TGCAGTGCTTTGGGGGGCGGGAACAATGAGCAGTTCTTC
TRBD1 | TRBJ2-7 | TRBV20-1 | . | CSARGDRGYEQYF | TGCAGTGCTAGAGGGGACAGGGGCTACGAGCAGTACTTC
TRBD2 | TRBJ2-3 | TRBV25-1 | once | CASSEVRGVRDTQYF | TGTGCCAGCAGTGAAGTTCGGGGGGTACGGGATACGCAGTATTTT
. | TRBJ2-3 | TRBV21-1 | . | CASSKEKGADTQYF | TGTGCCAGCAGCAAAGAGAAGGGAGCAGATACGCAGTATTTT
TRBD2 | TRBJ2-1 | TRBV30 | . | CAWTSGTYNEQFF | TGTGCCTGGACTAGCGGGACCTACAATGAGCAGTTCTTC
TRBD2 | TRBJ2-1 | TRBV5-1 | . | CASSLVGVAGEQFF | TGCGCCAGCAGCTTGGTGGGGGTAGCGGGTGAGCAGTTCTTC